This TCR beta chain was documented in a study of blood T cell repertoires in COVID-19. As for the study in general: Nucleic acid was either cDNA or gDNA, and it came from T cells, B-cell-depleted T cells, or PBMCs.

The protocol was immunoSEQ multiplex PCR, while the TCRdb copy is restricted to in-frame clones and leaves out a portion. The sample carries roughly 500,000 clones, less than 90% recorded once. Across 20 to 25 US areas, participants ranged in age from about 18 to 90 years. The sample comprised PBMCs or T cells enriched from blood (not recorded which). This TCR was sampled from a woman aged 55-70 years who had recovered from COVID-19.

As DNA, the CDR3 is TGTGCCAGCTCCCTGGCAGGGGGCTCTGGAAACACCATATATTTT. This gives the protein CASSLAGGSGNTIYF. The gene calls are TRBV18 and TRBJ1-3; TRBD1 agrees at 7 bases. Germline values: CDR1 KGHSH, CDR2 LQKENI. This CDR3 is 15 amino acids long. V lost 6 bases, J lost 0 bases, and 5 bases stayed unmatched.